The 22 T cell receptor beta chains in this list originate from one sample, sequenced in a study of blood T cell repertoires in COVID-19. Produced via immunoSEQ multiplex PCR; TCRdb's table is partial and in-frame only. The table shows over 75,000 clones, with 60% to 85% occurring only once. Sequencing used peripheral blood. The receptors stem from a human donor in a cohort sampled during active COVID-19.

This chain uses TRBV9 with TRBJ2-5; 10 nucleotides align to TRBD2. V shed 3 bases, J shed 4 bases, and the junction held 6 bases outside the gene matches. Germline values: CDR1 SGDLS, CDR2 YYNGEE. The CDR3 totals 15 residues. CDR3 sequence reads: CASSAPSGGAETQYF. The DNA for the CDR3 is TGTGCCAGCAGCGCCCCCAGCGGGGGGGCAGAGACCCAGTACTTC.

The chain employs TRBV5-1 and TRBJ2-7; 15 bases are shared with TRBD2. Germline trimming cut 4 bases from V and 5 bases from J; bases unmatched to any gene: 4. The CDR3 runs to 15 residues. Germline V gene lookup returns CDR1 SGHRS and CDR2 YFSETQ. The CDR3 region is CASSAGLAGGNEQYV. The DNA for the CDR3 is TGCGCCAGCAGCGCGGGACTAGCGGGAGGAAACGAGCAGTACGTC.

The chain couples TRBV24-1 to TRBJ2-6; D possibly corresponds to TRBD1 (6 bases). CDR1 and CDR2 (germline): KGHDR, SFDVKD. V was trimmed by 2 bases and J by 4 bases, leaving 14 bases between them. The length of the CDR3 is 17 residues. The CDR3 sequence is CATSDSGQPNGANVLTF. CDR3 bases: TGTGCCACCAGTGATTCTGGACAGCCCAACGGGGCCAACGTCCTGACTTTC.

The rearrangement links TRBV23-1 to TRBJ2-2; D remains unclear. TRBV23-1 is an ORF; its function is uncertain. The length of the CDR3 is 18 residues. Between the trimmed V and J ends, which lost 4 bases and 1 base, there was a span of 19 bases. The CDR3 is CASSPSSDSRENTGELFF. The DNA of the CDR3 is TGCGCCAGCAGTCCCTCTTCTGACTCGCGCGAGAACACCGGGGAGCTGTTTTTT.

CDR3 amino acids: CASKVAVMNTGELFF. The CDR3 region has the DNA TGTGCCAGCAAGGTAGCGGTTATGAACACCGGGGAGCTGTTTTTT. The rearrangement joins TRBV2 to TRBJ2-2, with D possibly being TRBD2 (6 bases). The V and J ends lost 7 bases and 1 base respectively, with 13 bases between them. This CDR3 has 15 amino acids. Germline lookup yields CDR1 SNHLY and CDR2 FYNNEI.

The V and J genes are TRBV6-2 or TRBV6-3 and TRBJ2-1; 13 nucleotides align to TRBD2. V trimming: 6 bases; J trimming: 8 bases; junction bases outside the gene matches: 10. In germline, CDR1 is MNHEY, CDR2 SVGEGT. The CDR3 runs to 16 residues. The CDR3 coding sequence is TGTGCCAGCAGCCTAGGACTAGCGGGAGCTGTTGATGAGCAGTTCTTC. Residues: CASSLGLAGAVDEQFF.

The chain is built from TRBV21-1 and TRBJ2-2; TRBD1 is the table's D call, not checked against the DNA. TRBV21-1 is a listed pseudogene. This CDR3 is 15 amino acids long. The CDR3 DNA follows: TGTGCCAGCAACTTAGGGGCGACGAACACCGGGGAGCTGTTTTTT. Protein: CASNLGATNTGELFF.

The J gene is TRBJ1-5, the V gene TRBV7-9, with unresolved D. Germline-derived CDR1 and CDR2 are SEHNR and FQNEAQ (reference sequence). The V end was cut by 3 bases, the J end by 3 bases, with 9 bases between. The CDR3 spans 14 residues. Written as DNA, the CDR3 is TGTGCCAGCAGCTTCGGAGGGCTCAATCAGCCCCAGCATTTT. It translates to CASSFGGLNQPQHF.

The chain uses TRBV3-1 (or the pseudogene TRBV3-2) and TRBJ2-3; 12 positions match TRBD2. The CDR3 extends over 17 amino acids. Germline V lookup: CDR1 LGHDT, CDR2 YNNKEL (reference sequence). V dropped 4 bases and J dropped 4; count of bases not matched to a gene: 9. CDR3 region: CASSLQGLAGFADTQYF. The CDR3, as DNA: TGTGCCAGCAGCCTACAAGGACTAGCGGGGTTCGCAGATACGCAGTATTTT.

Ten or more counts support this clone. The rearrangement uses TRBV2 and TRBJ1-1, with a weak D call TRBD1 (5 bases). CDR3 length equals 12 residues. V lost 5 bases to trimming and J lost 4 bases, with 8 bases between them. CDR1 and CDR2 (germline): SNHLY, FYNNEI. The CDR3 sequence is CASSQGSTEAFF. The CDR3 DNA reads as TGTGCCAGCAGTCAGGGAAGCACTGAAGCTTTCTTT.

The V and J genes are TRBV27 and TRBJ1-2; 10 nucleotides match TRBD1. Germline-derived CDR1 and CDR2 are MNHEY and SMNVEV (reference sequence). The V gene end was trimmed by 5 bases and the J gene end by 3 bases; junction bases not matched to a gene: 3. The CDR3 extends over 14 amino acids. CDR3 DNA sequence: TGTGCCAGCAGTCCTGGGACAGGGGACTATGGCTACACCTTC. Translated, it gives CASSPGTGDYGYTF.

In nucleotides, the CDR3 is TGTGCTAGTGGTTTTAAAACAGAACTTACCTACGAGCAGTACTTC. It is translated as CASGFKTELTYEQYF. The V and J genes are TRBV12-5 and TRBJ2-7; D uncertain. CDR1 and CDR2 (germline): LGHNT, FRNRAP. V was clipped by 3 bases and J by 2 bases, with 14 bases between them. This CDR3 spans 15 amino acids. The full variable domain, completed using reference TRBV12-5 and TRBJ2-7, is DARVTQTPRHKVTEMGQEVTMRCQPILGHNTVFWYRQTMMQGLELLAYFRNRAPLDDSGMPKDRFSAEMPDATLATLKIQPSEPRDSAVYFCASGFKTELTYEQYFGPGTRLTVT.

The chain carries TRBV28 and TRBJ2-7; TRBD1 might be the D (5 bases). Trimming pared 8 bases from V and 2 bases from J, leaving 10 bases between. This CDR3 is 12 amino acids long. Per the germline V gene, CDR1 is MDHEN and CDR2 is SYDVKM. The DNA for the CDR3 is TGTGCCAGCCGACAGAAAGCCTACGAGCAGTACTTC. Amino acids: CASRQKAYEQYF.

The chain links TRBV6-2 or TRBV6-3 to TRBJ1-5; TRBD1 matches at 8 bases. The germline V gene encodes CDR1 MNHEY and CDR2 SVGEGT. The V segment lost 6 bases and the J segment 0 bases; nucleotides outside the gene matches: 22. The CDR3 consists of 21 residues. The CDR3 DNA sequence: TGTGCCAGCAGCCTTTATTTATGGGACAGGCGCCAAACCAATAGCAATCAGCCCCAGCATTTT. It encodes CASSLYLWDRRQTNSNQPQHF.

The V call is TRBV4-1, the J call TRBJ2-5, with 11 nucleotides matching TRBD2. The germline V gene encodes CDR1 MGHRA and CDR2 YSYEKL. J lost 4 bases, V lost 1 base, and 2 bases had no gene match. CDR3 length: 15 residues. The CDR3 coding sequence is TGCGCCAGCAGCCAAGTAGCGGGAGGGGTAGAGACCCAGTACTTC. It translates to CASSQVAGGVETQYF.

The V gene is TRBV13, the J gene TRBJ2-3, with D perhaps TRBD1 (6 bases). Germline CDR1 is PRHDT and CDR2 is FYEKMQ (reference sequence). The V gene lost 1 base and the J gene lost 0 bases, with 8 bases spanning the gap. This CDR3 has 15 residues. The CDR3 loop reads CASSLDRVSTDTQYF. The CDR3 coding sequence is TGTGCCAGCAGCTTAGACAGGGTCAGCACAGATACGCAGTATTTT.

The CDR3 region is CASSYSTENTEAFF. The DNA of the CDR3 is TGCGCCAGCAGCTACTCAACAGAGAACACTGAAGCTTTCTTT. The gene calls are TRBV5-1 and TRBJ1-1; D not certain. This CDR3 region has 14 residues. Germline CDR1 SGHRS, CDR2 YFSETQ. V was clipped by 3 bases and J by 1 base, with 10 bases between them.

J is TRBJ2-7 and V is TRBV28, with 7 bases aligning to TRBD1. The CDR3 runs to 15 residues. V lost 6 bases, J lost 1 base, and 9 bases stayed unmatched. The V gene's germline CDR1 is MDHEN and CDR2 SYDVKM. The CDR3 DNA follows: TGTGCCAGCAGGGTACACAGGGGTGGGTCCTACGAGCAGTACTTC. This codes for CASRVHRGGSYEQYF.

The chain recombines TRBV4-1 with TRBJ1-1; tentatively, D is TRBD1 (6 bases). V was clipped by 4 bases and J by 5 bases, with 20 bases between them. Germline V gene data show CDR1 as MGHRA and CDR2 as YSYEKL. CDR3 length: 16 residues. The CDR3 region has the DNA TGCGCCAGCAGCCCTGATCGAGGGGGGGGGTGGACTGAAGCTTTCTTT. This translates into CASSPDRGGGWTEAFF.

The chain combines TRBV27 with TRBJ2-7; TRBD2 aligns across 8 bases. CDR1 is MNHEY, CDR2 SMNVEV, per germline (reference sequence). The CDR3 has 12 amino acids. With V trimmed by 3 bases and J by 6 bases, 1 base remained unmatched. DNA of the CDR3: TGTGCCAGCAGTTTGAGCGGGGGCGAGCAGTACTTC. This codes for CASSLSGGEQYF.

With regard to this clone: This sample also contains other DNA sequences that code for the same CDR3. The chain combines TRBV9 with TRBJ1-2; 9 positions match TRBD1. The germline CDR1 and CDR2 sequences are SGDLS and YYNGEE. The CDR3 loop spans 15 amino acids. The ends lost 0 bases at V and 4 bases at J; junction bases unmatched: 4. CDR3 DNA: TGTGCCAGCAGCGTAGAGGGACAGGGCGGCTATGGCTACACCTTC. It translates to CASSVEGQGGYGYTF.

This clone was picked up a small number of times. The gene calls are TRBV7-9 and TRBJ1-2; maybe TRBD1 (5 bases). V dropped 1 base and J dropped 7 bases, with 16 bases sitting between them. Per germline, CDR1 SEHNR and CDR2 FQNEAQ (reference sequence). The CDR3 totals 15 residues. The CDR3 sequence: CASSLGARGIAGYTF. The CDR3 DNA sequence: TGTGCCAGCAGCTTAGGGGCCCGGGGGATAGCTGGCTACACCTTC.